These 6 T cell receptor beta chains came from one sample sequenced in a study of blood T cell repertoires in COVID-19. Measured with immunoSEQ multiplex PCR; TCRdb has only the in-frame clones, and not every one. Of tens of thousands of clones in the sample, 84% were seen once. The sample comprised peripheral blood. These receptors were taken from a man aged 50 to 60 with active COVID-19.

This clone is a singleton in its sample. The chain has TRBV6-5 and TRBJ2-1, with 12 bases identical to TRBD2. The CDR3 is 16 amino acids. With V trimmed by 2 bases and J by 6 bases, 5 bases remained unmatched. The V gene's germline CDR1 is MNHEY and CDR2 SVGAGI. CDR3 in DNA: TGTGCCAGCAGTTACAGACTAGCGGGGGAGAGCAATGAGCAGTTCTTC. Translating it yields CASSYRLAGESNEQFF.

This rearrangement joins TRBV5-1 to TRBJ2-3; the match to TRBD2 covers 10 bases. This CDR3 is 18 amino acids long. The junction had 11 bases not matched to a gene; V was cut back by 0 bases and J by 4 bases. Germline V lookup: CDR1 SGHRS, CDR2 YFSETQ. CDR3 region: CASSLGPLLAGLADTQYF. The CDR3 bases are TGCGCCAGCAGCTTGGGTCCCTTACTAGCGGGGTTGGCAGATACGCAGTATTTT.

This clone was picked up one time. The CDR3 sequence: CASSYSSSAGSGNTIYF. The CDR3 bases are TGTGCCAGCAGTTACTCGTCGTCAGCGGGCTCTGGAAACACCATATATTTT. This chain joins TRBV6-2 or TRBV6-3 and TRBJ1-3; D is unresolved. Germline CDR1 MNHEY, CDR2 SVGEGT. V was clipped by 0 bases and J by 0 bases, with 12 bases between them. The CDR3 is made up of 17 amino acids.

This chain joins TRBV13 and TRBJ2-1; 10 nucleotides align to TRBD2. This CDR3 is built from 18 residues. Unmatched junction bases numbered 5, after V lost 0 bases and J lost 0 bases. Germline CDR1 PRHDT, CDR2 FYEKMQ (reference sequence). CDR3 in amino acids: CASSLGIAGGSSYNEQFF. DNA for the CDR3: TGTGCCAGCAGCTTAGGAATAGCGGGGGGAAGCTCCTACAATGAGCAGTTCTTC.

The chain links TRBV11-2 to TRBJ2-7; 9 nucleotides match TRBD2. Germline trimming cut 5 bases from V and 2 bases from J; bases unmatched to any gene: 7. The germline gives CDR1 SGHAT, CDR2 FQNNGV. The length of the CDR3 is 15 residues. CDR3 loop: CASSVSSGVAYEQYF. The DNA of the CDR3 is TGTGCCAGCAGCGTGTCTAGCGGGGTGGCCTACGAGCAGTACTTC.

The gene calls are TRBV7-8 and TRBJ1-2; 12 bases match TRBD1. Trimming at V came to 2 bases and at J to 8 bases, leaving 9 bases not matched to a gene. Germline CDR1 SGHVS, CDR2 FQNEAQ. The CDR3 loop spans 16 amino acids. The CDR3, as DNA: TGTGCCAGCAGCTTATCGGGACAGGGGGCGCCGACCGGCTACACCTTC. It encodes CASSLSGQGAPTGYTF.